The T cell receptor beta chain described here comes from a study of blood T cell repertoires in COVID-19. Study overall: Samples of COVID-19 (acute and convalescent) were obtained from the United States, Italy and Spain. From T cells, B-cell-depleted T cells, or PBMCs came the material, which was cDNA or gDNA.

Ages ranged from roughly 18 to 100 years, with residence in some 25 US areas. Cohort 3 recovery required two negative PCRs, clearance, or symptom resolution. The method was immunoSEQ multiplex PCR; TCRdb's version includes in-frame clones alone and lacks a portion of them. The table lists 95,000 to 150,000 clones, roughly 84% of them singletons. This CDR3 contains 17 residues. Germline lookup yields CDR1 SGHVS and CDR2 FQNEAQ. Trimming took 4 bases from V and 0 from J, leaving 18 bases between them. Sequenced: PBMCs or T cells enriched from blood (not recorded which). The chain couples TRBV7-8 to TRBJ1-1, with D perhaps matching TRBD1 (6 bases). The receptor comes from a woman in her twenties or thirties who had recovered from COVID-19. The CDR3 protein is CASSSPFGGALNTEAFF. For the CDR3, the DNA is TGTGCCAGCAGCTCCCCCTTTGGGGGGGCGCTGAACACTGAAGCTTTCTTT.